The rows below give T cell receptor beta chains drawn from one sample of a study of neurological immune-mediated disorders. MiXCR, run by TCRdb on the 5' RACE reads, gives a single entry per CDR3 protein. The table has tens of thousands of distinct CDR3 sequences, 2% to 2.5% seen once; the top ten hold 2% to 2.5%. The sample taken for sequencing was PBMCs. Receptors originate from a woman aged 45-60 years with multiple sclerosis. The CDR3 runs from the conserved cysteine through the conserved F or W. The D gene is left open where the match is weak. Clone size is stated in some rows and not others, as once, few, many or a class when expanded.

size: medium-sized; J: TRBJ1-1; D: -; V: TRBV5-1; CDR3: CASSLAGVRQRDTEAFF; DNA: TGCGCCAGCAGCTTGGCGGGCGTTAGGCAGAGGGACACTGAAGCTTTCTTT
size: many; J: TRBJ1-1; D: -; V: TRBV5-1; CDR3: CASSLERGEAFF; DNA: TGCGCCAGCAGCTTGGAAAGGGGTGAAGCTTTCTTT
size: many; J: TRBJ2-3; D: -; V: TRBV10-3; CDR3: CAISTGTTDTQYF; DNA: TGTGCCATCAGTACAGGGACCACAGATACGCAGTATTTT
size: -; J: TRBJ2-4; D: -; V: TRBV6-5; CDR3: CASSYSRLTVKNIQYF; DNA: TGTGCCAGCAGTTACTCGAGACTTACCGTCAAAAACATTCAGTACTTC
size: many; J: TRBJ1-2; D: -; V: TRBV5-1; CDR3: CASSSQTLGYGYTF; DNA: TGCGCCAGCAGCTCCCAGACCCTAGGGTATGGCTACACCTTC
size: many; J: TRBJ2-7; D: TRBD1; V: TRBV2; CDR3: CASREQGTGGSEQYF; DNA: TGTGCCAGCAGAGAACAGGGGACAGGGGGCTCCGAGCAGTACTTC
size: many; J: TRBJ2-1; D: TRBD2; V: TRBV5-1; CDR3: CASSFLSGRGDNEQFF; DNA: TGCGCCAGCAGCTTTTTAAGCGGGAGGGGGGATAATGAGCAGTTCTTC
size: few; J: TRBJ2-1; D: TRBD1; V: TRBV12-3/TRBV12-4; CDR3: CASRPDRGFYNEQFF; DNA: TGTGCCAGCAGACCGGACAGGGGGTTCTACAATGAGCAGTTCTTC
size: -; J: TRBJ2-1; D: TRBD2; V: TRBV20-1; CDR3: CSAGSGKGNEQFF; DNA: TGCAGTGCTGGAAGCGGGAAGGGCAATGAGCAGTTCTTC
size: many; J: TRBJ2-3; D: -; V: TRBV5-1; CDR3: CASSLGSLFTDTQYF; DNA: TGCGCCAGCAGCTTGGGCAGTCTCTTCACAGATACGCAGTATTTT
size: many; J: TRBJ2-2; D: TRBD2; V: TRBV5-1; CDR3: CASSLGLAGNTGELFF; DNA: TGCGCCAGCAGCTTGGGACTAGCGGGGAACACCGGGGAGCTGTTTTTT
size: many; J: TRBJ2-3; D: -; V: TRBV7-6; CDR3: CASSLAVQTSTDTQYF; DNA: TGTGCCAGCAGCTTAGCGGTGCAAACAAGCACAGATACGCAGTATTTT
size: many; J: TRBJ2-1; D: -; V: TRBV7-2; CDR3: CASSLARDFYNEQFF; DNA: TGTGCCAGCAGCTTAGCCCGGGATTTCTACAATGAGCAGTTCTTC
size: -; J: TRBJ1-2; D: -; V: TRBV20-1; CDR3: CSASTQAYGYTF; DNA: TGCAGTGCTAGTACCCAGGCCTATGGCTACACCTTC
size: many; J: TRBJ1-2; D: -; V: TRBV20-1; CDR3: CSARDKEQGVNLYGYTF; DNA: TGCAGTGCTAGAGATAAAGAACAGGGAGTCAATTTGTATGGCTACACCTTC
size: many; J: TRBJ2-3; D: -; V: TRBV5-1; CDR3: CASSEAGYGTDTQYF; DNA: TGCGCCAGCAGCGAGGCGGGATATGGGACAGATACGCAGTATTTT
size: many; J: TRBJ2-6; D: TRBD2; V: TRBV6-6; CDR3: CASVGLAGGVLSVLTF; DNA: TGTGCCAGCGTCGGACTAGCGGGAGGGGTTTTGAGCGTCCTGACTTTC
size: many; J: TRBJ1-5; D: -; V: TRBV6-2/TRBV6-3; CDR3: CASSYTGGSGNQPQHF; DNA: TGTGCCAGCAGCTATACCGGGGGCAGTGGCAATCAGCCCCAGCATTTT
size: many; J: TRBJ2-5; D: TRBD1; V: TRBV20-1; CDR3: CSASRGQGRETQYF; DNA: TGCAGTGCCTCCAGGGGACAGGGAAGGGAGACCCAGTACTTC
size: many; J: TRBJ2-7; D: -; V: TRBV20-1; CDR3: CSARRTTRYYEQYF; DNA: TGCAGTGCTAGAAGGACAACACGTTACTACGAGCAGTACTTC
size: many; J: TRBJ2-7; D: TRBD2; V: TRBV18; CDR3: CASSPSREVAYEQYF; DNA: TGTGCCAGCTCACCATCGCGGGAGGTCGCCTACGAGCAGTACTTC
size: many; J: TRBJ1-1; D: -; V: TRBV5-6; CDR3: CASSEGPSNTEAFF; DNA: TGTGCCAGCAGCGAGGGACCCTCGAACACTGAAGCTTTCTTT
size: few; J: TRBJ2-5; D: TRBD2; V: TRBV20-1; CDR3: CSARGLAGGPFSETQYF; DNA: TGCAGTGCTAGAGGGCTAGCGGGAGGGCCTTTTTCAGAGACCCAGTACTTC
size: many; J: TRBJ2-7; D: TRBD2; V: TRBV20-1; CDR3: CSARAPGLAGGPPYEQYF; DNA: TGCAGTGCTAGAGCACCGGGACTAGCGGGAGGGCCACCCTACGAGCAGTACTTC
size: many; J: TRBJ2-3; D: -; V: TRBV5-1; CDR3: CASSPGHRLDTQYF; DNA: TGCGCCAGCAGCCCGGGACACCGCCTAGATACGCAGTATTTT
size: medium-sized; J: TRBJ2-3; D: -; V: TRBV12-3/TRBV12-4; CDR3: CASSFVEGAGTQYF; DNA: TGTGCCAGCAGTTTCGTCGAGGGAGCCGGTACGCAGTATTTT
size: many; J: TRBJ2-5; D: TRBD1; V: TRBV5-1; CDR3: CASSLDRGSGETQYF; DNA: TGCGCCAGCAGCCTTGACAGGGGATCTGGGGAGACCCAGTACTTC
size: many; J: TRBJ2-5; D: -; V: TRBV30; CDR3: CAWSEGFRQETQYF; DNA: TGTGCCTGGAGTGAGGGGTTCAGGCAAGAGACCCAGTACTTC
size: many; J: TRBJ1-2; D: -; V: TRBV5-1; CDR3: CASSMTRSTPYGYTF; DNA: TGCGCCAGCAGCATGACCCGCTCCACCCCCTATGGCTACACCTTC
size: -; J: TRBJ1-3; D: TRBD1; V: TRBV20-1; CDR3: CSAQGQIPNTIYF; DNA: TGCAGTGCCCAGGGACAGATACCAAACACCATATATTTT
size: medium-sized; J: TRBJ1-2; D: -; V: TRBV6-5; CDR3: CASRHRQDGYTF; DNA: TGTGCCAGCAGACACCGACAGGATGGCTACACCTTC
size: many; J: TRBJ2-7; D: -; V: TRBV11-3; CDR3: CASSFWVAEQYF; DNA: TGTGCCAGCAGCTTTTGGGTGGCCGAGCAGTACTTC
size: many; J: TRBJ1-4; D: TRBD1; V: TRBV5-1; CDR3: CASSSDRGRHEKLFF; DNA: TGCGCCAGCAGCTCGGACAGGGGGCGGCATGAAAAACTGTTTTTT
size: many; J: TRBJ2-7; D: TRBD2; V: TRBV20-1; CDR3: CSASGLAGSYEQYF; DNA: TGCAGTGCTAGTGGACTAGCGGGCTCCTACGAGCAGTACTTC
size: -; J: TRBJ2-7; D: -; V: TRBV20-1; CDR3: CSARTGGHYEQYF; DNA: TGCAGTGCCAGGACGGGGGGCCACTACGAGCAGTACTTC
size: many; J: TRBJ2-7; D: -; V: TRBV20-1; CDR3: CSASPRDSYEQYF; DNA: TGCAGTGCTAGCCCCCGGGACTCGTACGAGCAGTACTTC
size: many; J: TRBJ1-2; D: TRBD1; V: TRBV9; CDR3: CASSVWGQNGYTF; DNA: TGTGCCAGCAGCGTGTGGGGACAGAATGGCTACACCTTC
size: many; J: TRBJ1-4; D: -; V: TRBV10-3; CDR3: CAISDPTGEKLFF; DNA: TGTGCCATCAGTGACCCCACGGGGGAAAAACTGTTTTTT
size: -; J: TRBJ1-5; D: -; V: TRBV5-1; CDR3: CASSLTGDGQPQHF; DNA: TGCGCCAGCAGCTTAACGGGGGACGGCCAGCCCCAGCATTTT
size: many; J: TRBJ1-1; D: -; V: TRBV7-3; CDR3: CASSPGTVGTEAFF; DNA: TGTGCCAGCAGCCCCGGGACGGTCGGCACTGAAGCTTTCTTT
size: -; J: TRBJ2-5; D: -; V: TRBV7-9; CDR3: CASSSRGPETQYF; DNA: TGTGCCAGCAGCTCCAGGGGTCCGGAGACCCAGTACTTC
size: many; J: TRBJ1-1; D: -; V: TRBV7-9; CDR3: CASSLPVMNTEAFF; DNA: TGTGCCAGCAGCTTACCCGTGATGAACACTGAAGCTTTCTTT
size: many; J: TRBJ2-1; D: -; V: TRBV7-9; CDR3: CASSFQPLSSYNEQFF; DNA: TGTGCCAGCAGCTTCCAGCCTTTGAGCTCCTACAATGAGCAGTTCTTC
size: many; J: TRBJ2-3; D: TRBD2; V: TRBV7-6; CDR3: CASSYSGSRTDTQYF; DNA: TGTGCCAGCAGCTATAGCGGGAGCCGCACAGATACGCAGTATTTT
size: many; J: TRBJ2-3; D: -; V: TRBV6-5; CDR3: CASRVSGASTDTQYF; DNA: TGTGCCAGCAGGGTTAGCGGAGCCAGCACAGATACGCAGTATTTT
size: many; J: TRBJ1-2; D: -; V: TRBV5-5; CDR3: CASSLVSGDYGYTF; DNA: TGTGCCAGCAGCTTGGTATCAGGGGACTATGGCTACACCTTC
size: -; J: TRBJ2-5; D: -; V: TRBV6-2/TRBV6-3; CDR3: CASRLQGFETQYF; DNA: TGTGCCAGCAGACTTCAGGGTTTCGAGACCCAGTACTTC
size: many; J: TRBJ2-7; D: -; V: TRBV7-8; CDR3: CASSTGRLSYEQYF; DNA: TGTGCCAGCAGCACCGGACGGCTTTCCTACGAGCAGTACTTC
size: many; J: TRBJ1-1; D: -; V: TRBV5-1; CDR3: CASSLFAGRGNTEAFF; DNA: TGCGCCAGCAGCTTGTTCGCAGGGAGGGGGAACACTGAAGCTTTCTTT
size: -; J: TRBJ1-6; D: -; V: TRBV20-1; CDR3: CSARGLGGNSPLNF; DNA: TGCAGTGCTAGGGGCTTAGGGGGGAATTCACCCCTCAACTTT
size: many; J: TRBJ2-1; D: -; V: TRBV7-2; CDR3: CASSLARYNEQFF; DNA: TGTGCCAGCAGCTTAGCTAGATACAATGAGCAGTTCTTC
size: many; J: TRBJ1-2; D: -; V: TRBV20-1; CDR3: CSADGGANYGYTF; DNA: TGCAGTGCCGATGGGGGGGCTAACTATGGCTACACCTTC
size: -; J: TRBJ2-1; D: -; V: TRBV28; CDR3: CASSSRLREGAVDEQFF; DNA: TGTGCCAGCAGTTCACGCCTCCGGGAGGGGGCGGTCGATGAGCAGTTCTTC
size: -; J: TRBJ2-1; D: -; V: TRBV12-3/TRBV12-4; CDR3: CASSRTDGNEQFF; DNA: TGTGCCAGCAGCCGGACAGACGGAAATGAGCAGTTCTTC
size: many; J: TRBJ2-2; D: -; V: TRBV5-1; CDR3: CASSLATETNTGELFF; DNA: TGCGCCAGCAGCTTGGCGACGGAGACGAACACCGGGGAGCTGTTTTTT